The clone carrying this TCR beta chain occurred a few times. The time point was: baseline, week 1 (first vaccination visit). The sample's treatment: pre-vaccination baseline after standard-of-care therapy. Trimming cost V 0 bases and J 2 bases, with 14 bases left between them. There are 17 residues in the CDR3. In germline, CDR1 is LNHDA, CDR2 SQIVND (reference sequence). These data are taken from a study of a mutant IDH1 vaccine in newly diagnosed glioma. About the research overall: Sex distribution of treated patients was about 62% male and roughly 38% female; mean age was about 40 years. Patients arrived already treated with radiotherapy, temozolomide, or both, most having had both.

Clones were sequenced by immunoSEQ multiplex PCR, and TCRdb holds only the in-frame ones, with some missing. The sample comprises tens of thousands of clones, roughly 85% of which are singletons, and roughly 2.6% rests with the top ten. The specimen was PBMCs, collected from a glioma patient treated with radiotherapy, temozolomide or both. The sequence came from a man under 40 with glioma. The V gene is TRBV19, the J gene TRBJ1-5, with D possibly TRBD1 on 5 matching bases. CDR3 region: CASSIDKGSWGNQPQHF. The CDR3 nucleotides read TGTGCCAGTAGTATAGATAAGGGGAGTTGGGGCAATCAGCCCCAGCATTTT.